This TCR beta chain appears in the sequencing data of a study of metastatic and nonmetastatic thyroid tumors. Study-wide results and caveats: For both blood and tumor, malignant thyroid tumors reportedly showed significantly higher TCR beta diversity than benign nodules did.

All patients were untreated before thyroid surgery. This clone was recorded at least ten times. Its antigen is still unknown. The V gene end was trimmed by 3 bases and the J gene end by 2 bases; junction bases not matched to a gene: 10. Germline V gives CDR1 MGHRA, CDR2 YSYEKL. The length of the CDR3 is 17 residues. As handled by the study authors: The authors used CDR3 differences across clinicopathological groups to build a distant-metastasis classifier for papillary thyroid cancer. TCRdb recomputed clones from the PCR reads via MiXCR. None of the V and J calls come from the authors' own analysis; TCRdb made them. Of some 46,000 clones in the sample, 24% were seen once.

The chain combines TRBV4-1 with TRBJ1-1, with 9 bases lining up with TRBD1. The receptor was derived from a male donor with papillary thyroid cancer or a benign thyroid nodule (not recorded which). Some clones in this sample may be carry-over from other donors' samples. What was sequenced was blood. Here the CDR3 reads CASSQGQGTRLNTEAFF. The CDR3 coding sequence is TGCGCCAGCAGCCAGGGACAGGGAACCCGTTTAAACACTGAAGCTTTCTTT.